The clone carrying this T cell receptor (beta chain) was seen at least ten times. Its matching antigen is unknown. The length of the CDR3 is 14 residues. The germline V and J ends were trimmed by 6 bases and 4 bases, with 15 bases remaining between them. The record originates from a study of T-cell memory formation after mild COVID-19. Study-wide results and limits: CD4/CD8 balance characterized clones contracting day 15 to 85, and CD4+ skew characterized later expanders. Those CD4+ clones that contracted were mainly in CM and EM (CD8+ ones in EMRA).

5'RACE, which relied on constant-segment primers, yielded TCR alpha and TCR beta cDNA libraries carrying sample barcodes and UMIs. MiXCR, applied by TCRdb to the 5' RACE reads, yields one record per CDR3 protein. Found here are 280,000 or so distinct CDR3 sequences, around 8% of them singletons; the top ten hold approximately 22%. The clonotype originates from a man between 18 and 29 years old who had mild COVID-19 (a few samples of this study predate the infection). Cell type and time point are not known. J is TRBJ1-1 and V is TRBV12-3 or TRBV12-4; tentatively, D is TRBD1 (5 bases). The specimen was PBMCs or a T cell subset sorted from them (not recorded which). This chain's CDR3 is CASRDEGRGTEAFF. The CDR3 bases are TGTGCCAGCAGGGACGAAGGGAGGGGCACTGAAGCTTTCTTT.